These 9 T cell receptor beta chains originate from one sample sequenced in a study of T-cell reconstitution after alpha-beta-depleted transplantation in children. Unique molecular identifiers were incorporated during preparation of the TCRbeta library. MiXCR, run by TCRdb on the PCR reads, gives a single entry per CDR3 protein. Of about 600,000 distinct CDR3 sequences in the sample, about 21% were seen once. Sequencing used PBMCs, mostly from graft donor cells, obtained 360 days after TCRalphabeta/CD19-depleted stem cell transplant. The receptors here all came from a boy under three years old who had a stem cell transplant for acute myeloid leukemia, so the T cells may come from the graft donor.

This clonotype was counted a few times. The rearrangement links TRBV6-5 to TRBJ1-2; weak D call: TRBD1 (5 bases). This CDR3 is built from 15 residues. Trimming removed 0 bases at V and 3 bases at J, with 11 bases between. Germline V gives CDR1 MNHEY, CDR2 SVGAGI. CDR3 protein: CASSYSSTAYYGYTF. The CDR3 DNA sequence: TGTGCCAGCAGTTACTCATCGACAGCTTACTATGGCTACACCTTC.

The gene calls are TRBV6-2 or TRBV6-3 and TRBJ2-7, with 7 bases lining up with TRBD1. Germline V gives CDR1 MNHEY, CDR2 SVGEGT. The CDR3 loop spans 12 amino acids. Trimming cost V 5 bases and J 7 bases; bases outside gene matches: 5. Here the CDR3 DNA reads TGTGCCAGCAGTACCGGGACAGTTGAGCAGTACTTC. The encoded protein is CASSTGTVEQYF.

This clonotype was detected only a few times. The chain joins TRBV20-1 to TRBJ2-5; TRBD2 agrees at 10 bases. V gave up 6 bases and J gave up 5 bases; unmatched junction bases: 9. Germline-derived CDR1 and CDR2 are DFQATT and SNEGSKA (reference sequence). The length of the CDR3 is 14 residues. Here the CDR3 reads CSAAPTSGWETQYF. The CDR3 DNA is TGCAGTGCCGCCCCGACTAGCGGGTGGGAGACCCAGTACTTC.

This clonotype showed up just a few times. The CDR3 DNA is TGCAGCGTATCGACAGGCAAAACTGAAGCTTTCTTT. Protein product: CSVSTGKTEAFF. The rearrangement uses TRBV29-1 and TRBJ1-1, with D tentatively TRBD1 (6 bases). The CDR3 sequence is 12 residues long. The V end lost 6 bases, the J end lost 5 bases, and 13 bases lay between the germline ends. Germline V gene lookup returns CDR1 SQVTM and CDR2 ANQGSEA.

CDR3 in DNA: TGTGCCAGCAGCCGGAAGGACAGGGGATATAATTCACCCCTCCACTTT. Its protein product is CASSRKDRGYNSPLHF. V gene TRBV12-3 or TRBV12-4 combines with J gene TRBJ1-6; 9 nucleotides match TRBD1. The CDR3 is made up of 16 amino acids. J was trimmed by 4 bases and V by 6 bases; bases with no gene match: 7.

Remarks on this clonotype: This may stem from a read error, because a much larger clone lies one nucleotide away. The CDR3 does not close with the conserved phenylalanine or tryptophan, likely indicating a read error. The chain couples TRBV28 to TRBJ1-2; 7 bases map to TRBD1. Germline V gene data show CDR1 as MDHEN and CDR2 as SYDVKM. The CDR3 is made up of 12 amino acids. Trimming removed 8 bases from V and 4 bases from J; junction bases left unmatched: 4. As DNA, the CDR3 is TGTGCCAGCCGGGACAGTGCCTATGGCTACACCTGC. Protein: CASRDSAYGYTC.

V is TRBV29-1 and J is TRBJ2-7; 10 nucleotides align to TRBD2. Germline trimming cut 4 bases from V and 2 bases from J; bases unmatched to any gene: 14. The germline CDR1 and CDR2 sequences are SQVTM and ANQGSEA. The CDR3 runs to 17 residues. The CDR3 DNA follows: TGCAGCGTTGGAGGAGAGAGGCTAGCGGGGGCCCCCTACGAGCAGTACTTC. Translated: CSVGGERLAGAPYEQYF.

The sample holds a few counts of this clonotype. In nucleotides, the CDR3 is TGCGCCAGCAGCCAACCTGACAGGGCGAGTTGGACTGAAGCTTTCTTT. It translates to CASSQPDRASWTEAFF. The chain recombines TRBV4-1 with TRBJ1-1; 7 bases fit TRBD1. CDR1 and CDR2 (germline): MGHRA, YSYEKL. The V gene end was trimmed by 2 bases and the J gene end by 5 bases; junction bases not matched to a gene: 11. This CDR3 is built from 16 residues.

This clonotype was counted many times. The chain joins TRBV11-3 to TRBJ2-7, with D perhaps matching TRBD1 or TRBD2 (5 bases each). The germline V and J ends were trimmed by 1 base and 5 bases, with 21 bases remaining between them. CDR1 and CDR2 (germline): SGHNT, YENEEA. This CDR3 has 17 amino acids. DNA for the CDR3: TGTGCCAGCAGCTTAGCCCCACCGGGGCAGGGTTTCCACGAGCAGTACTTC. Its translation is CASSLAPPGQGFHEQYF.